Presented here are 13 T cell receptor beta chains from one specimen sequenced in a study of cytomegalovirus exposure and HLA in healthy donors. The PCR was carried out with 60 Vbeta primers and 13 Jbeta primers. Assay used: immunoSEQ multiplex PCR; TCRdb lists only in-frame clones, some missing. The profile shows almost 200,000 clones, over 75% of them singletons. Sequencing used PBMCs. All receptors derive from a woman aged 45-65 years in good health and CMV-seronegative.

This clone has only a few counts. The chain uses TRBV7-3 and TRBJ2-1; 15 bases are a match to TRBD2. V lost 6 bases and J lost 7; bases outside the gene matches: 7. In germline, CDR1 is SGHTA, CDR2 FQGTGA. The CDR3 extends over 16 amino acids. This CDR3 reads CASRSAGTSGRNEQFF. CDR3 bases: TGTGCCAGCAGGAGTGCCGGGACTAGCGGGAGGAATGAGCAGTTCTTC.

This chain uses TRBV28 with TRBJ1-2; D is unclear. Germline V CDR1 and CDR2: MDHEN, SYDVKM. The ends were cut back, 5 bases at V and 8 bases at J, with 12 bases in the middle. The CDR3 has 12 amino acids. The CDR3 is CASSPPGKGYTF. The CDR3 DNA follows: TGTGCCAGCAGTCCCCCAGGAAAAGGCTACACCTTC.

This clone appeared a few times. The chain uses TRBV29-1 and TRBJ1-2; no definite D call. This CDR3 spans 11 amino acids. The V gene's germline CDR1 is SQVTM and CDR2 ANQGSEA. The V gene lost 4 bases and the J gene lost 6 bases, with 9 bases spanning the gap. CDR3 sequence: CSVGAGDGYTF. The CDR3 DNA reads TGCAGCGTTGGGGCCGGGGATGGCTACACCTTC.

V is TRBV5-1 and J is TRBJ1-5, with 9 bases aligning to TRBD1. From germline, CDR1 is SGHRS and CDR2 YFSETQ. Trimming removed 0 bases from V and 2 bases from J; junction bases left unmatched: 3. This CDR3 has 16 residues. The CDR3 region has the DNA TGCGCCAGCAGCTTGGGGGGACAGGGAGGCAATCAGCCCCAGCATTTT. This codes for CASSLGGQGGNQPQHF.

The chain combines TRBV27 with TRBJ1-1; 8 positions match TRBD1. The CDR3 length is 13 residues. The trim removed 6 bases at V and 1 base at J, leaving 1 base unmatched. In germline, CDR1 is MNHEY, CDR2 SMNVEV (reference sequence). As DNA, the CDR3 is TGTGCCAGCAGGGGGACAGGGAACACTGAAGCTTTCTTT. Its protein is CASRGTGNTEAFF.

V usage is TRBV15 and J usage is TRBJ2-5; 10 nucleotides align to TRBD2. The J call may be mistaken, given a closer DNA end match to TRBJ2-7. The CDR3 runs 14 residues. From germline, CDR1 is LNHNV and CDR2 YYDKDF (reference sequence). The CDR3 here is CATSRPGLAYEQYF. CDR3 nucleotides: TGTGCCACCAGCAGACCGGGACTAGCGTACGAGCAGTACTTC.

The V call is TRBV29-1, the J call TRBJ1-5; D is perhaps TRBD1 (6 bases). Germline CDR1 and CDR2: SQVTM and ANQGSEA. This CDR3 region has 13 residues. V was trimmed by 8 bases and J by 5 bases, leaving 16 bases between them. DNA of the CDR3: TGCAGCTTCCAGACAGGAGCATATCAGCCCCAGCATTTT. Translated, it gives CSFQTGAYQPQHF.

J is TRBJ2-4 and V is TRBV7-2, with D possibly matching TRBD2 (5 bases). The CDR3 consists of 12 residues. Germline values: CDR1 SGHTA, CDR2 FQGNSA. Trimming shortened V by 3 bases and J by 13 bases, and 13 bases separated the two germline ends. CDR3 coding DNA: TGTGCCAGCAGCTTTTTAGCGCACTTACAGTACTTC. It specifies CASSFLAHLQYF. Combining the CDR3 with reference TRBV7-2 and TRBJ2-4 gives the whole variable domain GAGVSQSPSNKVTEKGKDVELRCDPISGHTALYWYRQSLGQGLEFLIYFQGNSAPDKSGLPSDRFSAERTGGSVSTLTIQRTQQEDSAVYLCASSFLAHLQYFGAGTRLSVL.

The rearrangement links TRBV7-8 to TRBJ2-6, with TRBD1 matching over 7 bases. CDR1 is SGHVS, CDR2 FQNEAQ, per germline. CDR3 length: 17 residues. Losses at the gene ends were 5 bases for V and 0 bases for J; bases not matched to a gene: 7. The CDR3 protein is CASSLKQGFSGANVLTF. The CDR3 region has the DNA TGTGCCAGCAGCCTAAAACAGGGGTTCTCTGGGGCCAACGTCCTGACTTTC.

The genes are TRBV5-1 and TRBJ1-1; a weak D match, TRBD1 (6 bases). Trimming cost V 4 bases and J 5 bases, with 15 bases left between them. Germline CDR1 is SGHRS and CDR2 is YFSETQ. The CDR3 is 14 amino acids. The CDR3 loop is CASSGPGQETEAFF. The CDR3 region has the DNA TGCGCCAGCAGCGGCCCGGGACAAGAAACTGAAGCTTTCTTT.

The CDR3 here is CASSYPQGGGGYTF. For the CDR3, the DNA is TGTGCCAGCAGTTACCCTCAGGGGGGAGGTGGCTACACCTTC. V usage is TRBV6-6 and J usage is TRBJ1-2, with 7 bases that match TRBD1. The CDR3 covers 14 residues. Unmatched junction bases numbered 7, after V lost 2 bases and J lost 7 bases. CDR1 and CDR2 from the germline V gene are MNHNY and SVGAGI (reference sequence).

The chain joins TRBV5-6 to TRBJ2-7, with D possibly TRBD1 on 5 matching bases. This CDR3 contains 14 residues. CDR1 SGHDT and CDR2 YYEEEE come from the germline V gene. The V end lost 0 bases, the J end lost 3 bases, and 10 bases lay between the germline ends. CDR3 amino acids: CASSLVGRDYEQYF. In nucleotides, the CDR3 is TGTGCCAGCAGCTTGGTGGGCAGGGACTACGAGCAGTACTTC. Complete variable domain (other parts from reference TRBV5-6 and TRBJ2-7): DAGVTQSPTHLIKTRGQQVTLRCSPKSGHDTVSWYQQALGQGPQFIFQYYEEEERQRGNFPDRFSGHQFPNYSSELNVNALLLGDSALYLCASSLVGRDYEQYFGPGTRLTVT.

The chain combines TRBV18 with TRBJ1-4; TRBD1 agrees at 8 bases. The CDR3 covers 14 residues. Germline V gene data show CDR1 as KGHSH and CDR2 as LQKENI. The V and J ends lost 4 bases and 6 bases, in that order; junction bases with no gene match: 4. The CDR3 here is CASSRQGSDEKLFF. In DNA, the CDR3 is TGTGCCAGCTCACGACAGGGGTCTGATGAAAAACTGTTTTTT.